Listed here are 5 T cell receptor beta chains from one sample, sequenced in a study. TCRdb ran MiXCR on the RT-PCR reads and lists one entry per CDR3 protein. The table includes about 680,000 distinct CDR3 sequences, approximately 15% detected once. The sample comprised memory CD4+ T cells from blood. These receptors were taken from a female donor in good health, serving as a healthy control.

The V call is TRBV6-1, the J call TRBJ1-5; a weak D match, TRBD1 (5 bases). The length of the CDR3 is 14 residues. Germline V gene data show CDR1 as MNHNS and CDR2 as SASEGT. The germline V and J ends were trimmed by 3 bases and 7 bases, with 13 bases remaining between them. This CDR3 is CASSEQGRVQPQHF. In DNA, the CDR3 is TGTGCCAGCAGTGAGCAGGGAAGGGTACAGCCCCAGCATTTT.

This rearrangement joins TRBV4-3 to TRBJ2-2; TRBD2 matches 8 bases. V lost 4 bases, J lost 6 bases, and 4 bases stayed unmatched. The germline V gene encodes CDR1 LGHNA and CDR2 YSLEER. The CDR3 is 14 residues long. CDR3 sequence (DNA): TGCGCCAGCAGCCCGGGGGGGCCCGCCGGGGAGCTGTTTTTT. This codes for CASSPGGPAGELFF.

The chain employs TRBV6-2 or TRBV6-3 and TRBJ2-7; unclear D gene. The CDR3 runs 13 residues. CDR1 is MNHEY, CDR2 SVGEGT, per germline. V was cut by 7 bases and J by 0 bases, with 10 bases left in between. The CDR3 is CASTGSNSYEQYF. The CDR3 DNA reads as TGTGCCAGCACTGGCAGCAACTCCTACGAGCAGTACTTC.

The rearrangement links TRBV15 to TRBJ1-5; a weak D match, TRBD1 (6 bases). CDR3 length: 15 residues. V gave up 1 base and J gave up 7 bases, with 14 bases separating them. Germline V gene lookup returns CDR1 LNHNV and CDR2 YYDKDF (reference sequence). The CDR3: CATSRARGGWQPQHF. The DNA for the CDR3 is TGTGCCACCAGCAGAGCGAGAGGGGGTTGGCAGCCCCAGCATTTT.

This clonotype was found many times. The V gene is TRBV10-3, the J gene TRBJ2-1, with D hard to call. Between the trimmed V and J ends, which lost 0 bases and 6 bases, there was a span of 6 bases. The CDR3 totals 13 residues. CDR1 is ENHRY and CDR2 is SYGVKD in the germline V gene. The CDR3 DNA is TGTGCCATCAGTGAGTCACAGTTCAATGAGCAGTTCTTC. Translation gives CAISESQFNEQFF.